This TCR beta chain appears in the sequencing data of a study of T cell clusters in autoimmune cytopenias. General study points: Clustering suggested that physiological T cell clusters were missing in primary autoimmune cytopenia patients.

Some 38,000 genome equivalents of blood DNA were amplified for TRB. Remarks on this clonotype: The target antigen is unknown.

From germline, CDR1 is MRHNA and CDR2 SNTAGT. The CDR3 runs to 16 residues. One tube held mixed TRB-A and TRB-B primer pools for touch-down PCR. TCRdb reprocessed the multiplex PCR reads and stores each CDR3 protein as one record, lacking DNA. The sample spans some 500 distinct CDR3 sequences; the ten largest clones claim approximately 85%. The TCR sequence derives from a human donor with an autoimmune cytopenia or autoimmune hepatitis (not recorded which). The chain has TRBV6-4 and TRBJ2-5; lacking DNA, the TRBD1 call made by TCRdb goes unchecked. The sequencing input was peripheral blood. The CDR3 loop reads CASSDSETGGMETQYF.